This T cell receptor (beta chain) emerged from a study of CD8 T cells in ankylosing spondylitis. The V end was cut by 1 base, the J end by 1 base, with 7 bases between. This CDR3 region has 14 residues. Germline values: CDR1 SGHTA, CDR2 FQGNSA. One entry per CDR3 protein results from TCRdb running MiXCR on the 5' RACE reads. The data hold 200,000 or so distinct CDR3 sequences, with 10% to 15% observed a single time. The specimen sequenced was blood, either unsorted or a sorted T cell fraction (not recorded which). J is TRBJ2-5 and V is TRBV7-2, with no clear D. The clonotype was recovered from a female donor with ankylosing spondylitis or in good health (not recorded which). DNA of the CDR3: TGTGCCAGCAGCTTAGTTTACGCCCAAGAGACCCAGTACTTC. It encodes CASSLVYAQETQYF.